These 28 T cell receptor beta chains share one sample of origin, sequenced in a study of cytomegalovirus exposure and HLA in healthy donors. Researchers ran the PCR with 60 Vbeta and 13 Jbeta primers. Here immunoSEQ multiplex PCR was the method, and the copy in TCRdb shows in-frame clones only, minus some. The data show fewer than 200,000 clones, about 83% seen once. Material: PBMCs. Receptors originate from a woman aged 25 to 39 in good health and CMV-seronegative.

The genes are TRBV28 and TRBJ1-4, with a weak D call TRBD1 (5 bases). Looked up from germline, CDR1 is MDHEN and CDR2 is SYDVKM. Between the trimmed V and J ends, which lost 1 base and 8 bases, there was a span of 17 bases. CDR3 length: 16 amino acids. The CDR3 loop reads CASSLSLSGGEEKLFF. In DNA form, the CDR3 reads TGTGCCAGCAGTTTATCCCTCTCCGGAGGGGAGGAAAAACTGTTTTTT. Combining the CDR3 with reference TRBV28 and TRBJ1-4 gives the whole variable domain DVKVTQSSRYLVKRTGEKVFLECVQDMDHENMFWYRQDPGLGLRLIYFSYDVKMKEKGDIPEGYSVSREKKERFSLILESASTNQTSMYLCASSLSLSGGEEKLFFGSGTQLSVL.

The chain carries TRBV6-5 and TRBJ2-1; TRBD2 matches 10 bases. The CDR3 runs 15 residues. V lost 6 bases, J lost 3 bases, and 5 bases stayed unmatched. The V gene's germline CDR1 is MNHEY and CDR2 SVGAGI. CDR3 in DNA: TGTGCCAGCAGACTGAGCGGGGGGGTCTACAATGAGCAGTTCTTC. Protein: CASRLSGGVYNEQFF.

This clone was counted between two and nine times. The V and J genes are TRBV28 and TRBJ1-1; D is unresolved. Germline CDR1 MDHEN, CDR2 SYDVKM. V was shortened by 2 bases and J by 9 bases, with 10 bases between the two germline ends. The CDR3 runs 12 residues. The CDR3 reads CASSLVGRQAFF. In DNA form, the CDR3 reads TGTGCCAGCAGTTTAGTTGGCAGGCAAGCTTTCTTT.

This chain connects TRBV5-4 to TRBJ2-7, with 8 bases lining up with TRBD1. The CDR3 is 14 residues long. V trimming: 4 bases; J trimming: 3 bases; junction bases outside the gene matches: 6. CDR1 is SGHNT, CDR2 YYREEE, per germline (reference sequence). Here the CDR3 DNA reads TGTGCCAGCAGCCTGGGACAGGACGTCTACGAGCAGTACTTC. Protein product: CASSLGQDVYEQYF.

V and J are TRBV10-1 and TRBJ1-5, with a tentative D call TRBD1 (5 bases). CDR3 length: 14 residues. Germline values: CDR1 WNHNN, CDR2 SYGVQD (reference sequence). Trimming took off 8 bases at V and 4 bases at J, with 15 bases between the two ends. CDR3 loop: CASSAGGANQPQHF. The DNA of the CDR3 is TGCGCCAGCTCCGCGGGAGGGGCAAATCAGCCCCAGCATTTT.

V is TRBV25-1 and J is TRBJ2-5, with 9 bases identical to TRBD1. In germline, CDR1 is MGHDK, CDR2 SYGVNS. There are 15 residues in the CDR3. V was clipped by 1 base and J by 5 bases; unmatched bases: 5. CDR3 amino acids: CASSESGDRAETQYF. The CDR3 bases are TGTGCCAGCAGTGAATCCGGGGACAGGGCTGAGACCCAGTACTTC.

The rearrangement joins TRBV5-8 to TRBJ1-2; the match to TRBD1 covers 11 bases. The CDR3 loop spans 16 amino acids. The trim removed 2 bases at V and 4 bases at J, leaving 7 bases unmatched. The germline CDR1 and CDR2 sequences are SGHTS and YDEGEE. CDR3 in DNA: TGTGCCAGCAGCTTAAGGACAGGGGGCTTTTCCTATGGCTACACCTTC. Translation: CASSLRTGGFSYGYTF.

V usage is TRBV11-2 and J usage is TRBJ2-5; D might be TRBD1 (5 bases). Trimming cost V 5 bases and J 5 bases, with 12 bases left between them. The CDR3 is 13 residues long. In germline, CDR1 is SGHAT, CDR2 FQNNGV. This CDR3 is CASSLGSGETQYF. CDR3 sequence (DNA): TGTGCCAGCAGCCTAGGATCAGGGGAGACCCAGTACTTC. Combining the CDR3 with reference TRBV11-2 and TRBJ2-5 gives the whole variable domain EAGVAQSPRYKIIEKRQSVAFWCNPISGHATLYWYQQILGQGPKLLIQFQNNGVVDDSQLPKDRFSAERLKGVDSTLKIQPAKLEDSAVYLCASSLGSGETQYFGPGTRLLVL.

V usage is TRBV7-2 and J usage is TRBJ2-1, with TRBD2 matching 7 bases. Germline trimming cut 5 bases from V and 0 bases from J; bases unmatched to any gene: 13. This CDR3 region has 18 residues. CDR1 SGHTA and CDR2 FQGNSA come from the germline V gene. CDR3 amino acids: CASSPLPGLVGSYNEQFF. CDR3 coding DNA: TGTGCCAGCAGCCCACTACCAGGACTAGTTGGCTCCTACAATGAGCAGTTCTTC. Drawing the rest from reference TRBV7-2 and TRBJ2-1, the complete variable domain is GAGVSQSPSNKVTEKGKDVELRCDPISGHTALYWYRQSLGQGLEFLIYFQGNSAPDKSGLPSDRFSAERTGGSVSTLTIQRTQQEDSAVYLCASSPLPGLVGSYNEQFFGPGTRLTVL.

The CDR3 DNA is TGTGCCAGCACGTTAGGGGATCTGAGCAATCAGCCCCAGCATTTT. The encoded protein is CASTLGDLSNQPQHF. The J gene is TRBJ1-5, the V gene TRBV6-6; TRBD1 is a possible D gene (5 bases). V lost 7 bases and J 1 base, leaving 14 bases between the germline ends. CDR1 and CDR2 (germline): MNHNY, SVGAGI (reference sequence). The length of the CDR3 is 15 residues.

The rearrangement joins TRBV27 to TRBJ2-5; D is perhaps TRBD2 (7 bases). V was cut by 0 bases and J by 3 bases, with 23 bases left in between. Germline loops: CDR1 MNHEY, CDR2 SMNVEV (reference sequence). This CDR3 is built from 19 residues. CDR3 in amino acids: CASSLSSGLGREGEETQYF. The CDR3 coding sequence is TGTGCCAGCAGTTTATCGAGCGGTTTGGGCAGGGAGGGGGAAGAGACCCAGTACTTC.

This sequence joins TRBV10-3 and TRBJ1-4; 9 bases match TRBD1. Germline V lookup: CDR1 ENHRY, CDR2 SYGVKD. The CDR3 is made up of 16 amino acids. V trimming: 2 bases; J trimming: 8 bases; junction bases outside the gene matches: 9. In DNA form, the CDR3 reads TGTGCCATCAGTGAGCGAACAGGGGGCATTAAGGAAAAACTGTTTTTT. Protein: CAISERTGGIKEKLFF.

The chain is built from TRBV28 and TRBJ1-2; no clear D gene. V lost 5 bases, J lost 10 bases, and 14 bases lay in between. Germline CDR1 and CDR2: MDHEN and SYDVKM. The CDR3 totals 12 residues. The CDR3 sequence is CASSPREADYTF. The CDR3 nucleotides read TGTGCCAGCAGTCCCCGAGAGGCCGACTACACCTTC.

This clone was seen once. CDR3 sequence: CASSSPGEAYEQYF. The CDR3 DNA reads as TGTGCCAGCAGTTCCCCCGGGGAGGCCTACGAGCAGTACTTC. This rearrangement joins TRBV28 to TRBJ2-7; D perhaps matches TRBD2 (6 bases). CDR1 is MDHEN and CDR2 is SYDVKM in the germline V gene. The CDR3 contains 14 residues. Trimming removed 4 bases at V and 2 bases at J, with 12 bases between.

The chain couples TRBV5-4 to TRBJ2-3; 7 bases are shared with TRBD1. The V gene end was trimmed by 0 bases and the J gene end by 2 bases; junction bases not matched to a gene: 6. There are 16 residues in the CDR3. Germline V lookup: CDR1 SGHNT, CDR2 YYREEE (reference sequence). The DNA for the CDR3 is TGTGCCAGCAGCTTGGATCCGGGACAGCTCACAGATACGCAGTATTTT. Translating gives CASSLDPGQLTDTQYF.

This clone has only a few counts. The rearrangement links TRBV6-4 to TRBJ1-6, with D uncertain. The CDR3 is 13 amino acids. Germline V gives CDR1 MRHNA, CDR2 SNTAGT. Trimming left V 3 bases short and J 7 bases short, with 7 bases between. The CDR3 is CASSETENSPLHF. The DNA for the CDR3 is TGTGCCAGCAGTGAAACGGAGAATTCACCCCTCCACTTT.

This clone is a singleton in its sample. The chain couples TRBV7-9 to TRBJ2-1; 14 bases fit TRBD2. The CDR3 covers 17 residues. Trimming at V came to 0 bases and at J to 9 bases, leaving 7 bases not matched to a gene. CDR1 SEHNR and CDR2 FQNEAQ come from the germline V gene (reference sequence). CDR3 DNA: TGTGCCAGCAGCTTAGCGCCGGGACTAGCGGGAGTCAGTGAGCAGTTCTTC. It translates to CASSLAPGLAGVSEQFF.

The chain is built from TRBV27 and TRBJ1-2; D is undetermined. Trimming shortened V by 2 bases and J by 0 bases, and 10 bases separated the two germline ends. The CDR3 runs 15 residues. The germline V gene encodes CDR1 MNHEY and CDR2 SMNVEV (reference sequence). Written as DNA, the CDR3 is TGTGCCAGCAGTTTAAATGTCGGAGCTAACTATGGCTACACCTTC. Amino acids: CASSLNVGANYGYTF.

A remark on this clone: In the same sample, other DNA sequences code for this CDR3. J is TRBJ1-2 and V is TRBV19, with no clear D. V lost 1 base to trimming and J lost 2 bases, with 5 bases between them. The CDR3 sequence is 13 residues long. Germline V CDR1 and CDR2: LNHDA, SQIVND (reference sequence). CDR3 region: CASSIAGNYGYTF. CDR3 DNA sequence: TGTGCCAGTAGTATAGCGGGGAACTATGGCTACACCTTC. The full variable domain, in which reference TRBV19 and TRBJ1-2 provide the parts outside the CDR3, is DGGITQSPKYLFRKEGQNVTLSCEQNLNHDAMYWYRQDPGQGLRLIYYSQIVNDFQKGDIAEGYSVSREKKESFPLTVTSAQKNPTAFYLCASSIAGNYGYTFGSGTRLTVV.

The chain combines TRBV30 with TRBJ1-5, with 8 nucleotides matching TRBD1. The CDR3 contains 14 residues. V was pared by 0 bases and J by 6 bases, with 4 bases of the junction left unmatched. Germline assignment: CDR1 GTSNPN and CDR2 SVGIG (reference sequence). CDR3 sequence reads: CAWSVRTGRQPQHF. CDR3 sequence (DNA): TGTGCCTGGAGTGTACGGACAGGGCGTCAGCCCCAGCATTTT.

This sequence joins TRBV25-1 and TRBJ2-7; D is unclear. The CDR3 is 14 residues long. Trimming pared 0 bases from V and 5 bases from J, leaving 11 bases between. Germline-derived CDR1 and CDR2 are MGHDK and SYGVNS. The chain's CDR3 is CASSEYPGSNEQYF. In nucleotides, the CDR3 is TGTGCCAGCAGTGAATATCCCGGGTCTAACGAGCAGTACTTC.

V usage is TRBV6-5 and J usage is TRBJ1-1; D remains ambiguous. V lost 0 bases to trimming and J lost 5 bases, with 13 bases between them. The germline CDR1 and CDR2 sequences are MNHEY and SVGAGI. This CDR3 region has 15 residues. This chain's CDR3 is CASSYSRVGITEAFF. As DNA, the CDR3 is TGTGCCAGCAGTTACTCGAGGGTGGGTATAACTGAAGCTTTCTTT.

The V gene is TRBV5-4, the J gene TRBJ1-1; possible D gene TRBD1, 6 bases. CDR1 is SGHNT and CDR2 is YYREEE in the germline V gene (reference sequence). The CDR3 contains 15 residues. V was pared by 0 bases and J by 0 bases, with 9 bases between. For the CDR3, the DNA is TGTGCCAGCAGCTTGGTACAGGGTCTGAACACTGAAGCTTTCTTT. Translated: CASSLVQGLNTEAFF.

This chain uses TRBV5-1 with TRBJ2-7, with 8 bases matching TRBD2. This CDR3 region has 17 residues. J lost 3 bases, V lost 1 base, and 12 bases had no gene match. Germline V gene sequence: CDR1 SGHRS, CDR2 YFSETQ. This CDR3 reads CASSLQERGSWGYEQYF. The CDR3 nucleotides read TGCGCCAGCAGCTTGCAAGAGCGGGGGAGCTGGGGCTACGAGCAGTACTTC.

The V gene is TRBV30, the J gene TRBJ1-2; unclear D gene. The V end was cut by 0 bases, the J end by 5 bases, with 16 bases between. This CDR3 has 15 amino acids. CDR1 is GTSNPN and CDR2 is SVGIG in the germline V gene (reference sequence). The CDR3 protein is CAWSVSHYYRYGYTF. The CDR3 DNA follows: TGTGCCTGGAGTGTAAGTCACTACTATCGATATGGCTACACCTTC.

CDR3 region: CASSKTSQGEQYF. For the CDR3, the DNA is TGTGCCAGCAGCAAGACTAGCCAGGGCGAGCAGTACTTC. This rearrangement joins TRBV7-3 to TRBJ2-7, with 7 bases aligning to TRBD2. Germline CDR1 and CDR2: SGHTA and FQGTGA. The CDR3 consists of 13 residues. The junction had 7 bases not matched to a gene; V was cut back by 5 bases and J by 6 bases.

The chain links TRBV6-5 to TRBJ2-1; maybe TRBD2 (8 bases). The ends were cut back, 2 bases at V and 6 bases at J, with 17 bases in the middle. The germline gives CDR1 MNHEY, CDR2 SVGAGI. This CDR3 comprises 16 residues. The CDR3 loop is CASSYQGTAGANEQFF. The CDR3 DNA follows: TGTGCCAGCAGTTACCAGGGGACAGCGGGGGCCAATGAGCAGTTCTTC.

The chain employs TRBV7-2 and TRBJ1-1, with a weak D call TRBD1 (6 bases). Between the trimmed V and J ends, which lost 2 bases and 0 bases, there was a span of 16 bases. This CDR3 region has 17 residues. CDR1 and CDR2 (germline): SGHTA, FQGNSA. CDR3 in DNA: TGTGCCAGCAGCTTACGCCCTGTAGGGGGAGTGAACACTGAAGCTTTCTTT. This codes for CASSLRPVGGVNTEAFF.